One and the same sample provided the 10 T cell receptor beta chains below, sequenced in a study of blood T cells in healthy people across ages. PCR was performed a second time for about 7 to 11 cycles using a sample-barcoded 5' primer and a J-beta primer mix. TCRdb used MiXCR to reprocess the 5' RACE reads, holding one entry per CDR3 protein. The table lists fewer than 700,000 distinct CDR3 sequences, roughly 43% of them singletons. Sequenced sample: blood. Source of these receptors: a man older than 75 in good health.

V gene TRBV27 combines with J gene TRBJ2-2; D perhaps matches TRBD2 (6 bases). This CDR3 spans 13 amino acids. Germline loops: CDR1 MNHEY, CDR2 SMNVEV (reference sequence). V lost 5 bases to trimming and J lost 6 bases, with 10 bases between them. CDR3 coding DNA: TGTGCCAGCAGTCCATGGGAGGCCGGGGAGCTGTTTTTT. It specifies CASSPWEAGELFF.

In the case of this clonotype: A much larger clone differs by one base, so this may be a read error. The rearrangement uses TRBV29-1 and TRBJ1-1; the match to TRBD1 covers 11 bases. This CDR3 has 16 residues. The trim removed 8 bases at V and 1 base at J, leaving 12 bases unmatched. Germline loops: CDR1 SQVTM, CDR2 ANQGSEA. In DNA, the CDR3 is TGCAGCACCATATCGGACAGGGGGCTAAGGAACACTGAAGCTTTCTTT. It translates to CSTISDRGLRNTEAFF.

The CDR3 loop is CATSDSRTSPYEQYF. The CDR3 DNA follows: TGTGCCACCAGTGATTCCAGGACATCCCCCTACGAGCAGTACTTC. J is TRBJ2-7 and V is TRBV24-1; the D gene is possibly TRBD1 (5 bases). Germline V gene lookup returns CDR1 KGHDR and CDR2 SFDVKD. The CDR3 is 15 amino acids. V dropped 2 bases and J dropped 2 bases, with 12 bases sitting between them.

This clonotype was recorded at least ten times. The rearrangement links TRBV7-2 to TRBJ2-3; D unclear. CDR1 SGHTA and CDR2 FQGNSA come from the germline V gene. There are 14 residues in the CDR3. V was pared by 3 bases and J by 0 bases, with 7 bases between. The CDR3 DNA is TGTGCCAGCAGCTTGTACGGTAGCACAGATACGCAGTATTTT. Amino acids: CASSLYGSTDTQYF.

The chain recombines TRBV20-1 with TRBJ2-7; D gene ambiguous. Germline assignment: CDR1 DFQATT and CDR2 SNEGSKA (reference sequence). The CDR3 totals 12 residues. V was cut by 6 bases and J by 3 bases, with 12 bases left in between. CDR3 residues: CSAQDKGYEQYF. The DNA for the CDR3 is TGCAGTGCCCAGGATAAGGGCTACGAGCAGTACTTC.

This chain connects TRBV10-1 to TRBJ2-5; maybe TRBD1 (6 bases). TRBJ2-7 explains the end of the DNA better; the J call may be wrong. The CDR3 covers 14 residues. The germline V gene has CDR1 WNHNN and CDR2 SYGVQD (reference sequence). The CDR3 region has the DNA TGCGCCAGCAGTGACCAGGGGTCAATCAACGAGCAGTACTTC. Translation gives CASSDQGSINEQYF.

This clonotype occurred many times. J is TRBJ2-3 and V is TRBV4-2; 11 nucleotides agree with TRBD2. Germline V CDR1 and CDR2: LGHNA, YNFKEQ. V gave up 6 bases and J gave up 2 bases; unmatched junction bases: 10. This CDR3 is built from 17 residues. The CDR3 bases are TGTGCCAGCAGTGTTACCTTAGCGGGAGGGCCCACAGATACGCAGTATTTT. This sequence encodes CASSVTLAGGPTDTQYF.

This clonotype was seen many times. The gene calls are TRBV29-1 and TRBJ2-3; D might be TRBD2 (6 bases). This CDR3 comprises 12 residues. Trimming left V 0 bases short and J 5 bases short, with 6 bases between. Germline values: CDR1 SQVTM, CDR2 ANQGSEA. The CDR3 coding sequence is TGCAGCGTTGAAGAGGGAGGAGATACGCAGTATTTT. This sequence encodes CSVEEGGDTQYF.

The chain carries TRBV21-1 and TRBJ2-5; no check of the table's D call, TRBD2, against the DNA was made. TRBV21-1 is a pseudogene locus. The CDR3 sequence is 14 residues long. CDR3 nucleotide sequence: TGTGCCAGCAGCAAAGTGCTAGCGGAAGAGACCCAGTACTTC. Its protein product is CASSKVLAEETQYF.

The rearrangement links TRBV6-5 to TRBJ2-4; 7 bases match TRBD1. The assigned J gene may be wrong: the sequence end matches TRBJ2-7 better. Germline V gives CDR1 MNHEY, CDR2 SVGAGI. There are 14 residues in the CDR3. DNA for the CDR3: TGTGCCAGCAGCCGAGACAGGGCTGGCCACGAGCAGTACTTC. This gives the protein CASSRDRAGHEQYF.